Here is one T cell receptor (beta chain) with its context. What it binds is unknown. These data come from a study of cytomegalovirus exposure and HLA in healthy donors. Whole-study findings and limits: A later analysis found that most CMV-associated TCR beta chains appeared HLA-restricted. According to the study, 160 or so TCR beta chains were cytomegalovirus-associated.

The germline CDR1 and CDR2 sequences are SGHTA and FQGTGA. The CDR3 sequence is 13 residues long. The V and J ends lost 0 bases and 10 bases respectively, with 10 bases between them. The PCR used 60 Vbeta and 13 Jbeta primers. Repertoires were generated with immunoSEQ multiplex PCR, while TCRdb's copy carries only in-frame clones and drops some. The sample has about 59,000 clones, more than 70% seen once. The clonotype comes from a man younger than 45 in good health and CMV-seropositive. The chain combines TRBV7-3 with TRBJ2-1; D uncertain. Sequencing input: PBMCs. CDR3 DNA sequence: TGTGCCAGCAGCTTAACCCCCCTCGGGGAGCAGTTCTTC. This translates into CASSLTPLGEQFF. The whole variable domain, filled in from reference TRBV7-3 and TRBJ2-1, reads GAGVSQTPSNKVTEKGKYVELRCDPISGHTALYWYRQSLGQGPEFLIYFQGTGAADDSGLPNDRFFAVRPEGSVSTLKIQRTERGDSAVYLCASSLTPLGEQFFGPGTRLTVL.